This T cell receptor (beta chain) was identified during a study of T-cell reconstitution after alpha-beta-depleted transplantation in children. Study conclusions and caveats: About two months after transplant, alpha-beta T cells reportedly came from several hundred expanded graft clones.

Preparation of the TCRbeta library involved a method that used unique molecular identifiers. TCRdb re-derived calls from the PCR reads in MiXCR, one entry per CDR3 protein. The sample contains hundreds of thousands of distinct CDR3 sequences, roughly 14% of which appear only once. This clonotype was picked up one time. The antigen is not known. The TCR was taken from a girl under 10 years old with congenital amegakaryocytic thrombocytopenia, due to receive a stem cell transplant. Sequences were derived from PBMCs, sampled before TCRalphabeta/CD19-depleted stem cell transplant.

The CDR3 loop is CASSIVGRVEETQYF. Here the CDR3 DNA reads TGTGCCAGTAGTATAGTTGGGAGGGTTGAGGAGACCCAGTACTTC. The V gene is TRBV19, the J gene TRBJ2-5, with 7 bases that match TRBD2. The V gene's germline CDR1 is LNHDA and CDR2 SQIVND (reference sequence). Losses at the gene ends were 1 base for V and 5 bases for J; bases not matched to a gene: 7. CDR3 length: 15 residues.